One T cell receptor (beta chain) is described in this entry. Its target antigen remains unknown. No base quality values were provided; no much bigger clone lies one nucleotide off. The immunoSEQ Assay, a bias-controlled multiplex PCR, was used to amplify TCRbeta CDR3 regions from genomic DNA. The authors' analysis ran thus. The number of nucleated cells in each sample was estimated by amplification of reference gene primers within the assay. To quantify the absolute abundance of each unique TCRbeta CDR3 rearrangement, sequence reads were collapsed and filtered. For each sample, productive Simpson clonality was calculated as the square root of Simpson's diversity index across productive rearrangements. TCRdb carries this immuneACCESS record with in-frame sequences only. Its versions omit some clonotypes, under half of them owing to an unresolved V gene in the studies checked, with the rest unexplained. V, J and clone size are taken as reported in that table, and D and trimming were inferred from the DNA itself. The sample yields about 210,000 clones; around four fifths were counted once. About 10% of the sample goes to the ten largest clones.

From the cysteine up to the phenylalanine, the CDR3 has a length of 15 residues. Solely the CDR3 DNA is kept, with 45 bases framed from the first base. The germline V gene (reference sequence) specifies SGHNT as CDR1 and YYREEE as CDR2. The V end loses 2 bases and the J end loses 5 bases, and a stretch of 16 bases separates them. The data are from a study of blood T cell repertoires in COVID-19 (TCRdb year 2020). With regard to the full study: Collaborator samples came from the United States, Italy and Spain and covered acute and convalescent phases of COVID-19. Samples were obtained from the ongoing ImmuneRACE study (first 160 participants) and from approximately 1,200 subjects provided by 6 global collaborators. The material from the prospective study consisted of cDNA or gDNA derived from T cells, B-cell-depleted T cells, or PBMCs. The repertoires were released in a freely available public database intended as a resource for research on the immune response to SARS-CoV-2. Subjects who had been exposed to COVID-19, were actively infected with it, or had recovered from it provided the deeply sampled blood TCRbeta repertoires that made up the dataset. HLA class I and class II types, where available, came from metadata supplied by the sample provider rather than from assay-based typing. The sample metadata nearly always contained a de-identified subject ID, COVID-19 status, age in years and sex.

What the authors observed across the whole study: How much clinical and demographic metadata was included differed by source and by participant, and the metadata was provided uncurated.

One collaborating source in Seattle enrolled patients while the patients were actively infected and followed the patients over time throughout the course of disease. Whole blood was collected in K2EDTA tubes by collaborating institutions according to the institutions' own protocols. For TCRbeta analysis, collaborators shipped samples as frozen whole blood, isolated PBMCs, or DNA extracted from either of those sample types. What was sequenced was peripheral blood. The V gene is TRBV5-4 and the J gene is TRBJ1-2; there is no confident call for the D gene. The receptor's source is a woman aged 80 or over with COVID-19, enrolled during active disease. The CDR3 has the sequence CASSFREVGRYGYTF. The sequence in DNA is TGTGCCAGCAGCTTCCGGGAAGTCGGAAGATATGGCTACACCTTC.